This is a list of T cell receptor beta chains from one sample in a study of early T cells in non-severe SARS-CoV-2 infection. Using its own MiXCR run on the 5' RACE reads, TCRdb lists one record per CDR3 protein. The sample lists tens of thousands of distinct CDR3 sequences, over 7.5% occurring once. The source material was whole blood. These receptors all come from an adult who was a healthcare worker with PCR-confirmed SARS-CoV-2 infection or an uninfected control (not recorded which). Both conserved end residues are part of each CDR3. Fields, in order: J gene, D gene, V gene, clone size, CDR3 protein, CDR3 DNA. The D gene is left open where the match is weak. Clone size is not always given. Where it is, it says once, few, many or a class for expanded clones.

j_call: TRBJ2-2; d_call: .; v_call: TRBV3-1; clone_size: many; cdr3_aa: CASSQGAAGELFF; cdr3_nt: TGTGCCAGCAGCCAAGGAGCAGCCGGGGAGCTGTTTTTT
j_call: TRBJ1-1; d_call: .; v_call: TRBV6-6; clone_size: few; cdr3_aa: CASSYSGQSTEAFF; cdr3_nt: TGTGCCAGCAGTTACTCGGGACAAAGCACTGAAGCTTTCTTT
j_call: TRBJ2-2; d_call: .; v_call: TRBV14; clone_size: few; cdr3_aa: CASRKQGAGTGELFF; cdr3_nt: TGTGCCAGCAGAAAACAAGGGGCGGGCACCGGGGAGCTGTTTTTT
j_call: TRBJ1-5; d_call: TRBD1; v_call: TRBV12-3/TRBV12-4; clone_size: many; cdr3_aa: CASSLVGGQGSNQPQHF; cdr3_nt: TGTGCCAGCAGTTTAGTAGGGGGACAGGGAAGCAATCAGCCCCAGCATTTT
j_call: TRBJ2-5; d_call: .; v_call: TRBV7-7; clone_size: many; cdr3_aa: CASSLGSEKGRTQYF; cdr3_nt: TGTGCTAGCAGCTTAGGATCGGAGAAGGGAAGGACCCAGTACTTC
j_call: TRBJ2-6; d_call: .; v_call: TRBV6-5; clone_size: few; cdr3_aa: CASSSSGPRSGANVLTF; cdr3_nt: .
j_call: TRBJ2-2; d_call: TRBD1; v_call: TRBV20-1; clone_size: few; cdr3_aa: CSALKAGGSGELFF; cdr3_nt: TGCAGTGCTCTGAAAGCAGGGGGCAGCGGGGAGCTGTTTTTT
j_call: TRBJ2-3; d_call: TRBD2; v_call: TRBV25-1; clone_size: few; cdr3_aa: CASKSWEGTDTQYF; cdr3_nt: TGTGCCAGCAAAAGTTGGGAGGGGACAGATACGCAGTATTTT
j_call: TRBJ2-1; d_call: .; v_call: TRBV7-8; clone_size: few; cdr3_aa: CASSSRRLVANEQFF; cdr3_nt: TGTGCCAGCAGCTCCAGGCGCCTAGTAGCAAATGAGCAGTTCTTC
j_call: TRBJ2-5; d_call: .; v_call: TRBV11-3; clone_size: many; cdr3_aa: CASSLGLQETQYF; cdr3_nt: TGTGCCAGCAGCTTGGGACTTCAAGAGACCCAGTACTTC
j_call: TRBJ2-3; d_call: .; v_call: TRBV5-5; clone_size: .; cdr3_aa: CASSRQGIGRDTQYF; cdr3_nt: TGTGCCAGCAGCCGGCAGGGGATAGGGCGGGATACGCAGTATTTT
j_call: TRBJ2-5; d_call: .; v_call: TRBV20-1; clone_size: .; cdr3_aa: CSASRGLAQYF; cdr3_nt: TGCAGTGCTAGTAGGGGGTTGGCCCAGTACTTC
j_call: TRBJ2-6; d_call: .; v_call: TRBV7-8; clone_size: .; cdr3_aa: CASSLAAGTGANVLTF; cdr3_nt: TGTGCCAGCAGCTTAGCGGCAGGGACTGGGGCCAACGTCCTGACTTTC
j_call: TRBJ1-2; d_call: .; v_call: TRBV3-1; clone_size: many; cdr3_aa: CASSQQTANYGYTF; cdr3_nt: TGTGCCAGCAGCCAACAAACAGCTAACTATGGCTACACCTTC
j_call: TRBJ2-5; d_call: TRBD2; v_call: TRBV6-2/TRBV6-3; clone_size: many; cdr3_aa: CASRESSGSLAPQYF; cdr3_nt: TGTGCCAGCAGGGAATCTAGCGGCTCACTCGCCCCCCAGTACTTC
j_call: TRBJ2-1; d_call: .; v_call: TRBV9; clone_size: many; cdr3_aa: CASSVTGYNEQFF; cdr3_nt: TGTGCCAGCAGCGTAACGGGTTACAATGAGCAGTTCTTC
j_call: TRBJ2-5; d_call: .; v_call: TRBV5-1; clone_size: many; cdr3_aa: CASSADPETQYF; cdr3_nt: TGCGCCAGCAGTGCCGATCCAGAGACCCAGTACTTC
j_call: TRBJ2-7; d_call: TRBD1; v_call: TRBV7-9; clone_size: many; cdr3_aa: CASSSRLRGRLAYEQYF; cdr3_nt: TGTGCCAGCAGCTCCAGGCTCAGGGGGCGATTGGCCTACGAGCAGTACTTC
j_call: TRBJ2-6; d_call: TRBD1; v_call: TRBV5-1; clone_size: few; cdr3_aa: CASSFTPTGAGANVLTF; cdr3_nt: TGCGCCAGCAGCTTTACACCTACAGGGGCCGGGGCCAACGTCCTGACTTTC
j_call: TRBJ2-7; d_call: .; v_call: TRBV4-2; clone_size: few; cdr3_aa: CASSQAALASYEQYF; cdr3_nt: TGTGCCAGCAGCCAAGCGGCGTTGGCTTCCTACGAGCAGTACTTC
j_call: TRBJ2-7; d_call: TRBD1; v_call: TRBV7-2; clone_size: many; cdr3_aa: CASSETTGLSYEQYF; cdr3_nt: TGTGCCAGCAGCGAGACGACAGGGCTCTCCTACGAGCAGTACTTC
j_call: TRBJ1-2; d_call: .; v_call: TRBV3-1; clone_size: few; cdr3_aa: CASSQGPGETF; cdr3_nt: TGTGCCAGCAGCCAAGGCCCAGGGGAGACCTTC
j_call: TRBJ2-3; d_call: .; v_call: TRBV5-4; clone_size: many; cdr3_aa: CASSFGTDTQYF; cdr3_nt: TGTGCCAGCAGCTTTGGAACAGATACGCAGTATTTT
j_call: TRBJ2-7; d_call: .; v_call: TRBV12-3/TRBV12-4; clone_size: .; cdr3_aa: CASSYRDPYEQYF; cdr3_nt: TGTGCCAGCAGTTACCGGGACCCTTACGAGCAGTACTTC
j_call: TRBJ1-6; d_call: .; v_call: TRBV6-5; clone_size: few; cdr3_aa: CASKRAKESPLHF; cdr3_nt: TGTGCCAGCAAAAGAGCCAAGGAATCACCCCTCCACTTT
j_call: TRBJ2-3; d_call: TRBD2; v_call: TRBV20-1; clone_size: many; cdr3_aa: CSARAKPGLAGRPDTQYF; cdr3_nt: TGCAGTGCTAGGGCGAAACCGGGACTAGCGGGAAGACCAGATACGCAGTATTTT
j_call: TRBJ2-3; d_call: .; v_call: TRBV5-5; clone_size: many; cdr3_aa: CASSLVRVADTQYF; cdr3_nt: TGTGCCAGCAGCTTGGTTAGGGTCGCAGATACGCAGTATTTT
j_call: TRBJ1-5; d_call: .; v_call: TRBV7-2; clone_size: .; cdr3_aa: CASSPSSSSNQPQHF; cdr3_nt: TGTGCCAGCAGCCCAAGTTCCTCTAGCAATCAGCCCCAGCATTTT
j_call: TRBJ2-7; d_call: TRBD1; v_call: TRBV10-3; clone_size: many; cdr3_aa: CAISSLHSIQGTGLSYEQYF; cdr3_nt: TGTGCCATCAGCAGCCTCCACTCTATCCAAGGGACAGGACTCTCCTACGAGCAGTACTTC
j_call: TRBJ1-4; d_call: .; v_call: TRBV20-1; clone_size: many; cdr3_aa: CSASIRGGEKLFF; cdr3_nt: TGCAGTGCTAGTATCAGGGGTGGAGAAAAACTGTTTTTT
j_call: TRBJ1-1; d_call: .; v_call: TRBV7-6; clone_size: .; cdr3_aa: CASSLILDWATEAFF; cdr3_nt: TGTGCCAGCAGCTTAATCCTTGACTGGGCAACTGAAGCTTTCTTT
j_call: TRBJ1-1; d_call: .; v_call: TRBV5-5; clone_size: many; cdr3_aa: CASSLSGAGDTEAFF; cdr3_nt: TGTGCCAGCAGCTTGTCGGGGGCGGGCGACACTGAAGCTTTCTTT
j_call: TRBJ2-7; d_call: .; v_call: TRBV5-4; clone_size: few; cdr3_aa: CASSALSRGLSDEQYF; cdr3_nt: TGTGCCAGCAGCGCCCTCTCTAGAGGTCTCAGCGACGAGCAGTACTTC
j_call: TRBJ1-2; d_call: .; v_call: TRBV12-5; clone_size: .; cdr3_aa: CASGLPPYGYTF; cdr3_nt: TGTGCTAGTGGCCTCCCCCCCTATGGCTACACCTTC
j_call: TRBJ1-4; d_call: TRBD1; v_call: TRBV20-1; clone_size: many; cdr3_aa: CSAEGDRGPLNEKLFF; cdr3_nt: TGCAGTGCTGAGGGGGACAGGGGCCCGTTGAATGAAAAACTGTTTTTT
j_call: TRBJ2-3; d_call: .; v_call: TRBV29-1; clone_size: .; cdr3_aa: CSVGVAPLGDTQYF; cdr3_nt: TGCAGCGTTGGAGTAGCGCCTCTTGGAGATACGCAGTATTTT
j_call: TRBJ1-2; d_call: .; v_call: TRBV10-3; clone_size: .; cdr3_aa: CAISEKGQDYGYTF; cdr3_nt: TGTGCCATCAGTGAGAAGGGACAAGACTATGGCTACACCTTC
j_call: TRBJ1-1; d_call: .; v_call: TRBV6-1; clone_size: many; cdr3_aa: CASSEVIGTEAFF; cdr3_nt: TGTGCCAGCAGTGAGGTGATCGGAACTGAAGCTTTCTTT
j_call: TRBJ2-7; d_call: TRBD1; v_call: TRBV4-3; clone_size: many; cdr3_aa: CASSHRQGVPYEQYF; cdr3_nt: TGCGCCAGCAGCCACAGACAGGGTGTCCCCTACGAGCAGTACTTC
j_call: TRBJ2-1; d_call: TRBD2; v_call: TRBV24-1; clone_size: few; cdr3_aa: CATSDAPGTSGRYNEQFF; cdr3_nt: TGTGCCACCAGTGATGCACCCGGGACTAGCGGGAGGTACAATGAGCAGTTCTTC
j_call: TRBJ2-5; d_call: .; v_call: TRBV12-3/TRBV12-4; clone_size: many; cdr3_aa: CASSYKRQETQYF; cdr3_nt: TGTGCCAGCAGTTATAAGCGCCAAGAGACCCAGTACTTC
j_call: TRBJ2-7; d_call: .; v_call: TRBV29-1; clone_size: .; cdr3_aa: CSVEGSLDEQYF; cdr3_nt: TGCAGCGTTGAAGGGTCTTTGGACGAGCAGTACTTC
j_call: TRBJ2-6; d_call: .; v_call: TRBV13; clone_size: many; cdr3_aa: CASNTPAGSGANVLTF; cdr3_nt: TGTGCCAGCAACACTCCGGCGGGGTCTGGGGCCAACGTCCTGACTTTC
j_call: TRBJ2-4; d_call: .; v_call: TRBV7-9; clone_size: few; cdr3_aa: CASSLATGLEHIQYF; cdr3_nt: TGTGCCAGCAGCTTGGCTACAGGGTTGGAGCACATTCAGTACTTC
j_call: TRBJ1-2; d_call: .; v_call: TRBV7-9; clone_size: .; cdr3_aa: CASSPSLGANGYTF; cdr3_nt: TGTGCCAGCAGCCCCTCTTTGGGGGCAAATGGCTACACCTTC
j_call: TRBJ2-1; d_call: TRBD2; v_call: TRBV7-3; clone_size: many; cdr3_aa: CASSPDPPSGSNRSYNEQFF; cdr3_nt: TGTGCCAGCAGCCCCGACCCTCCTAGCGGGAGTAACCGCTCCTACAATGAGCAGTTCTTC
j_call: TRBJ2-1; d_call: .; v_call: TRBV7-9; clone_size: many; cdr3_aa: CASSLMFGARSNEQFF; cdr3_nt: TGTGCCAGCAGCTTAATGTTCGGAGCGCGGAGCAATGAGCAGTTCTTC
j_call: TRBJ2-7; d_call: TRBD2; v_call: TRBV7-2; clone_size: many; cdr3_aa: CASSLLTSGPYEQYF; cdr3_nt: TGTGCCAGCAGCTTATTGACTAGCGGACCATACGAGCAGTACTTC
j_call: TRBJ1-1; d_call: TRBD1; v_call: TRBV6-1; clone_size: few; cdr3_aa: CASTRTGGNTEAFF; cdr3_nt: TGTGCCAGTACTCGGACAGGAGGGAACACTGAAGCTTTCTTT
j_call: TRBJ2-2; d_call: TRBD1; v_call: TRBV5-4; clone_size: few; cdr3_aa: CASSPGQGSGGELFF; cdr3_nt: TGTGCCAGCAGTCCGGGACAGGGAAGCGGCGGGGAGCTGTTTTTT
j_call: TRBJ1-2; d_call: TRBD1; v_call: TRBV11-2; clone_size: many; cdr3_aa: CASSLDRVTGDGYTF; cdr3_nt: TGTGCCAGCAGCTTAGATCGGGTGACAGGGGATGGCTACACCTTC
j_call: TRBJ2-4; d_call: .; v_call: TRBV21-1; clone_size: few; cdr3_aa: CASSKSQWVGWDF; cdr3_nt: TGTGCCAGCAGCAAATCTCAGTGGGTTGGTTGGGACTTC
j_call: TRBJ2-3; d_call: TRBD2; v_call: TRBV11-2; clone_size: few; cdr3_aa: CASRRLAGATDTQYF; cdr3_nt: TGTGCCAGCAGGAGACTAGCGGGAGCCACAGATACGCAGTATTTT
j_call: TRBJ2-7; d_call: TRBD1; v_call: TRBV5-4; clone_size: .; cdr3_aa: CASSSGQGDNYEQYF; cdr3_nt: TGTGCCAGCAGCTCGGGACAGGGAGACAACTACGAGCAGTACTTC
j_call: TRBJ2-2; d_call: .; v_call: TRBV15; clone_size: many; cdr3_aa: CATSRDTGELFF; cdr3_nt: TGTGCCACCAGCAGAGACACCGGGGAGCTGTTTTTT
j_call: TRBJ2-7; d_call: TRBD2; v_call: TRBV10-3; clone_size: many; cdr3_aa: CAISDSRTSSGYEQYF; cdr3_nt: TGTGCCATCAGTGATTCCCGGACTAGCTCTGGGTACGAGCAGTACTTC
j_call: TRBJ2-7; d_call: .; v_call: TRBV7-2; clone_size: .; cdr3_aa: CASSSPTVTAYEQYF; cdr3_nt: TGTGCCAGCAGCTCCCCTACAGTCACCGCCTACGAGCAGTACTTC
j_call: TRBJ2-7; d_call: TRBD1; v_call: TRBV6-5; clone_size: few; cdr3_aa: CASRRDRGHDYEQYF; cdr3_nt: TGTGCCAGCAGACGCGACAGGGGCCACGACTACGAGCAGTACTTC
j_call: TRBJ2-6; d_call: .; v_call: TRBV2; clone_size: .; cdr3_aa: CASSLTGMGANVLTF; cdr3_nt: TGTGCCAGCAGTCTCACAGGGATGGGGGCCAACGTCCTGACTTTC